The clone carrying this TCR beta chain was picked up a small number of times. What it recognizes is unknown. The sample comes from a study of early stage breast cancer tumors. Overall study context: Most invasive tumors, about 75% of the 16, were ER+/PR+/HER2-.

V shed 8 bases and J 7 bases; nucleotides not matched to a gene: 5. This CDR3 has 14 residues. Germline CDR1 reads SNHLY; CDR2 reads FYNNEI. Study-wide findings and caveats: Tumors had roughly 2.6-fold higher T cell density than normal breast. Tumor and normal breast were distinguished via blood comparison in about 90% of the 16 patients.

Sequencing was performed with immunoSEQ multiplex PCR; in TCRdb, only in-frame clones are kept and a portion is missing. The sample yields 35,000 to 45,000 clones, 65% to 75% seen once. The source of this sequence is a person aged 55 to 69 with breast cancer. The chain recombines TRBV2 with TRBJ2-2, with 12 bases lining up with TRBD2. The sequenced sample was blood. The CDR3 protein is CASRLAGEIGELFF. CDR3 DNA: TGTGCCAGCCGACTAGCGGGAGAGATCGGGGAGCTGTTTTTT.